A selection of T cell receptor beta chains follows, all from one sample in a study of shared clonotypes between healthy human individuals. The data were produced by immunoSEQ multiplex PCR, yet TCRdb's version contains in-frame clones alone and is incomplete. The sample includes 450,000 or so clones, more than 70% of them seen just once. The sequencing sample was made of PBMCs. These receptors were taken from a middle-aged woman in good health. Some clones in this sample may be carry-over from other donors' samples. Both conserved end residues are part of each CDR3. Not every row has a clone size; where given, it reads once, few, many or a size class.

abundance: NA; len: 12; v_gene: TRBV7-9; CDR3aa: CASSLYSTEAFF
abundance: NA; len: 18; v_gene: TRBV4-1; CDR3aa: CASSQDRGTSGRYNEQFF
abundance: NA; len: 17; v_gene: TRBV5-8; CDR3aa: CASSLFSTAYSNQPQHF
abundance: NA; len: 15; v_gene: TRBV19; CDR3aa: CASRERAMNTGELFF
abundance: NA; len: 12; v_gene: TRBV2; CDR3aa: CASRAEDETQYF
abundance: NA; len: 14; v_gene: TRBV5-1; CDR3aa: CASSEGQGSTEAFF
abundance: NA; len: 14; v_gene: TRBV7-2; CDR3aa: CASSQYLGKDTQYF
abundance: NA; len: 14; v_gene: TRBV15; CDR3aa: CATSRVGSNQPQHF
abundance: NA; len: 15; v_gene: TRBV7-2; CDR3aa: CASSLVRVSSYEQYF
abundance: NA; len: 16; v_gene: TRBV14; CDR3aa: CASSQALAGLSYEQYF
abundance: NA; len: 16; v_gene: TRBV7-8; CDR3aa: CASSSDRSSYNSPLHF
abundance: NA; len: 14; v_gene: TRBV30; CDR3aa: CACRWTASTYGYTF
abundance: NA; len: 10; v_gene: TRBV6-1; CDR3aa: CATHPYEQYF
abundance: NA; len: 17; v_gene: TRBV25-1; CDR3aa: CASSEGRTGLYTDTQYF
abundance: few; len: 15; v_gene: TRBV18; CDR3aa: CASSPPGFRGYEQYF
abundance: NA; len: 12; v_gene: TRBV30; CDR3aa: CAWSVTSYEQYF
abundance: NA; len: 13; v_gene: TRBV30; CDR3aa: CALGERGANALTF
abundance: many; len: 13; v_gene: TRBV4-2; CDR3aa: CASSQDEIREQYF
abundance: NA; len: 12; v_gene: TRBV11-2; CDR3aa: CASSSQAGELFF
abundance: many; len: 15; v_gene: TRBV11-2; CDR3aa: CASSLAGGANYEQYF
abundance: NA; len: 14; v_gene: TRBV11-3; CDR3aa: CASSPGTGIETQYF
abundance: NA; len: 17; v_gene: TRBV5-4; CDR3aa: CASSPRGASSYTGELFF
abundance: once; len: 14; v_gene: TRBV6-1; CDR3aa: CASSTQRDNPEQYF
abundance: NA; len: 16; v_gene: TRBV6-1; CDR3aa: CASSELAGVGSETQYF
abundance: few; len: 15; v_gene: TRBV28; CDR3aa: CASSLSWAATYEQYF